The rows below give T cell receptor beta chains drawn from one sample of a study of somatic mutations in cytotoxic T cells in rheumatoid arthritis. Using immunoSEQ multiplex PCR, the repertoire was profiled, and TCRdb retains in-frame clones only, with some absent. Of 20,000 to 25,000 clones in the sample, around 83% were seen once. Sequencing used CD8+ T cells sorted from blood. The receptors shown here come from a woman between 50 and 59 years old in good health. The CDR3 runs from the conserved cysteine through the conserved F or W.

TRBV7-9 CASILGTGELFF
TRBV5-8 CASSLVVISTDTQYF
TRBV5-6 CASSLTGKFPEAFF
TRBV7-2 CASSLHPVFAGGTTDTQYF
TRBV7-2 CALEIPEDSYGYTF
TRBV7-9 CASSLVQDQFNYGYTF
TRBV6-5 CASSSLGTGRNEQFF
TRBV11-2 CASSLANEQFF
TRBV13 CASSPTPLAVINEQFF
TRBV4-1 CASSQGWGGDAGELFF
TRBV13 CASSSGHPNTGELFF
TRBV7-2 CASSSMWGYSYNEQFF
TRBV27 CASSFGQGYGYTF
TRBV29-1 CSVVIAGENNEQFF
TRBV27 CASSLGTGVREQFF
TRBV9 CASSARGSFF
TRBV27 CASSLGDTTGELFF
TRBV27 CASSLSAGGPLDTEAFF
TRBV28 CASSLWSPRENTGELFF
TRBV27 CASSITPGGTEAFF
TRBV28 CASSLELSAGEETQYF
TRBV7-9 CASSSPWGTGRNEQFF
TRBV5-1 CASSLKGQGIGGYTF
TRBV15 CATSRDLGAGYEGYTF
TRBV7-7 CASSPDPVLAVSTDTQYF
TRBV14 CASSQEGTADNYGYTF
TRBV14 CASSLASPSPLHF
TRBV18 CASSAGQGGSPLHF
TRBV9 CASSEGRSTGELFF
TRBV19 CANLPNSRLDFYEQYF
TRBV6-1 CASRDRSNEKLFF
TRBV11-2 CASSFGPNNEQFF
TRBV28 CASSLERGGQPQHF
TRBV27 CASSSRDRQVYGYTF
TRBV6-5 CASGYSGNTIYF